The TCR beta chain under discussion was sequenced for a study of shared clonotypes between healthy human individuals. The data were produced by immunoSEQ multiplex PCR, yet TCRdb's version contains in-frame clones alone and is incomplete. The sample records 1,500,000 or so clones, 97% to 99% being singletons. This clone was observed a single time. The sequenced sample was naive CD4+ T cells sorted from blood. Subset denoted: CD45RA+ positively selected. This clonotype was obtained from a man aged 25-45 years in good health.

CDR3 DNA: TGTGCCAGCAGCCTCGGGAGGGGTAGCAGGGATGAAAAACTGTTTTTT. Translated: CASSLGRGSRDEKLFF. The chain carries TRBV5-4 and TRBJ1-4; TRBD1 might be the D (5 bases). CDR3 size: 16 residues. Trimming took off 4 bases at V and 6 bases at J, with 19 bases between the two ends. The germline gives CDR1 SGHNT, CDR2 YYREEE (reference sequence).